This T cell receptor (beta chain) emerged from a study of cytomegalovirus exposure and HLA in healthy donors. Germline CDR1 and CDR2: MGHDK and SYGVNS. The CDR3 sequence is 13 residues long. V lost 2 bases and J lost 2, with 6 bases in between. TCRdb's copy holds only in-frame clones and misses some; the assay was immunoSEQ multiplex PCR. The repertoire holds 100,000 to 150,000 clones, with approximately 89% as singletons. The clonotype originates from a young woman in good health and CMV-seronegative. The chain recombines TRBV25-1 with TRBJ1-1; D uncertain. The sequenced sample was PBMCs. In DNA form, the CDR3 reads TGTGCCAGCAGTGAACCCCTCAACACTGAAGCTTTCTTT. Translating gives CASSEPLNTEAFF.